This is a list of T cell receptor beta chains from one sample in a study of blood T cell repertoires in COVID-19. Measured with immunoSEQ multiplex PCR; TCRdb has only the in-frame clones, and not every one. The data show roughly 330,000 clones, around nine tenths seen once. Sequences were obtained from PBMCs or T cells enriched from blood (not recorded which). The receptors were sampled from a man aged 25 to 45 who had recovered from COVID-19. Each CDR3 is given with its conserved first and last residue. A D gene is named only where the DNA matches it firmly.

v_gene: TRBV5-4
d_gene: .
CDR3aa: CASSLGPIPRDYGYTF

v_gene: TRBV28
d_gene: .
CDR3aa: CASGGGYNSPLHF

v_gene: TRBV24-1
d_gene: .
CDR3aa: CATRGLSTDTQYF

v_gene: TRBV29-1
d_gene: .
CDR3aa: CSAGDKNYGYTF

v_gene: TRBV14
d_gene: TRBD1
CDR3aa: CASSHGIGTGDLYEQYF

v_gene: TRBV28
d_gene: TRBD1
CDR3aa: CASSPPGTGSNEQFF

v_gene: TRBV7-9
d_gene: TRBD2
CDR3aa: CASSLGATSGGVAYEQYF

v_gene: TRBV10-3
d_gene: TRBD2
CDR3aa: CAIWLVAGGSGELFF

v_gene: TRBV30
d_gene: .
CDR3aa: CAGGLQGYNSPLHF

v_gene: TRBV24-1
d_gene: .
CDR3aa: CATSVGGSSYNEQFF

v_gene: TRBV3-1/TRBV3-2
d_gene: .
CDR3aa: CASNSDHRTDSYEQYF

v_gene: TRBV7-2
d_gene: .
CDR3aa: CASSLSGGMNTEAFF

v_gene: TRBV5-5
d_gene: TRBD2
CDR3aa: CASSSGPATSGTTDTQYF

v_gene: TRBV6-7
d_gene: .
CDR3aa: CASSYSFRVNQPQHF

v_gene: TRBV18
d_gene: .
CDR3aa: CASSPQDMEAFF

v_gene: TRBV7-6
d_gene: TRBD1
CDR3aa: CASSAGTDWAKGQYF

v_gene: TRBV6-5
d_gene: .
CDR3aa: CASSYRGRMNTEAFF

v_gene: TRBV5-1
d_gene: .
CDR3aa: CASSRAGSESSYNSPLHF

v_gene: TRBV2
d_gene: .
CDR3aa: CASSEEQGGPYEQYF